Listed below are T cell receptor beta chains from one sample, sequenced in a study of blood T cell repertoires in COVID-19. The repertoire was sequenced with immunoSEQ multiplex PCR; TCRdb's copy has only in-frame clones and lacks some. The sample lists roughly 230,000 clones; 88% were seen once. Sequencing was carried out using peripheral blood. The origin of the receptors is a human donor in a cohort sampled during active COVID-19. Both conserved end residues are part of each CDR3. A D gene is named only where the DNA matches it firmly. Not every row has a clone size; where given, it reads once, few, many or a size class.

TRBJ2-6 | TRBV18 | . | . | CASSPRGSGANVLTF | TGTGCCAGCTCACCGCGCGGCTCTGGGGCCAACGTCCTGACTTTC
TRBJ2-3 | TRBV9 | TRBD2 | . | CASSAESGTSGTDTQYF | TGTGCCAGCAGCGCTGAGTCCGGGACTAGCGGGACAGATACGCAGTATTTT
TRBJ2-7 | TRBV5-6 | . | . | CASSYGLSTYEQYF | TGTGCCAGCAGCTATGGACTATCGACCTACGAGCAGTACTTC
TRBJ1-1 | TRBV7-9 | . | . | CASSPQGEAFF | TGTGCCAGCAGCCCACAGGGTGAAGCTTTCTTT
TRBJ1-5 | TRBV4-2 | . | once | CASSQSSAGQPQHF | TGTGCCAGCAGCCAATCATCCGCAGGTCAGCCCCAGCATTTT
TRBJ2-4 | TRBV10-1 | TRBD1 | . | CARNTPTGFKNIQYF | TGCGCCAGGAATACACCGACAGGGTTTAAAAACATTCAGTACTTC
TRBJ2-7 | TRBV4-1 | . | . | CASSQDRAASVLAEQYF | TGCGCCAGCAGCCAAGATCGGGCGGCTAGCGTCCTCGCCGAGCAGTACTTC
TRBJ1-1 | TRBV10-2 | . | . | CASSDRAMNTEAFF | TGCGCCAGCAGTGACAGGGCCATGAACACTGAAGCTTTCTTT
TRBJ1-1 | TRBV10-2 | TRBD1 | . | CASSRKGTGRQNTEAFF | TGCGCCAGCAGTCGGAAAGGGACAGGGCGGCAAAACACTGAAGCTTTCTTT
TRBJ1-2 | TRBV6-5 | . | . | CASKLQGGGYTF | TGTGCCAGCAAATTACAGGGTGGCGGCTACACCTTC
TRBJ2-7 | TRBV6-2/TRBV6-3 | . | . | CASSPASPRDYEQYF | TGTGCCAGCAGCCCTGCATCTCCCCGAGACTACGAGCAGTACTTC
TRBJ1-2 | TRBV7-2 | . | . | CASSLKQGYYGYTF | TGTGCCAGCAGCCTCAAGCAGGGGTATTATGGCTACACCTTC
TRBJ1-2 | TRBV5-4 | TRBD1 | . | CASSLRGQGYGYTF | TGTGCCAGCAGCTTACGGGGACAGGGCTATGGCTACACCTTC
TRBJ1-1 | TRBV6-6 | . | . | CASTLEVNTEAFF | TGTGCCAGCACTTTAGAAGTGAACACTGAAGCTTTCTTT
TRBJ1-3 | TRBV18 | . | once | CASSPFFQGPPGNTIYF | TGTGCCAGCTCACCTTTTTTTCAGGGTCCTCCTGGAAACACCATATATTTT
TRBJ2-7 | TRBV15 | TRBD1 | few | CATSREIGQGNRYF | TGTGCCACCAGCAGAGAGATCGGACAGGGGAATAGGTACTTC
TRBJ1-1 | TRBV29-1 | TRBD1 | . | CSVPTGQGIWTEAFF | TGCAGCGTCCCAACCGGACAGGGGATTTGGACTGAAGCTTTCTTT